These 29 T cell receptor beta chains came from one sample sequenced in a study of tumor-infiltrating lymphocytes in oesophageal squamous cell carcinoma. TCRdb recomputed calls from the PCR reads with MiXCR, one row per CDR3 protein. The sample lists over 10,000 distinct CDR3 sequences, about half occurring once. Sequences were obtained from blood. Receptor source: a female donor with esophageal squamous cell carcinoma.

The J gene is TRBJ1-1, the V gene TRBV7-9, with a possible D match to TRBD1 (6 bases). The CDR3 is 14 residues long. The germline V gene encodes CDR1 SEHNR and CDR2 FQNEAQ (reference sequence). V dropped 7 bases and J dropped 2 bases, with 14 bases sitting between them. The CDR3 sequence: CASTVGQSNTEAFF. Here the CDR3 DNA reads TGTGCCAGCACCGTAGGACAGAGTAACACTGAAGCTTTCTTT.

A note on this clonotype: A single base separates this from a much larger clone, so it may be a read error. The chain couples TRBV5-1 to TRBJ2-4; 7 nucleotides align to TRBD1. The tail of the sequence fits TRBJ2-7 better, so the J call may be wrong. Germline V gives CDR1 SGHRS, CDR2 YFSETQ. The CDR3 runs 12 residues. CDR3 in DNA: TGCGCCAGCAGCGTCGACAGGGACGAGCAGTACTTC. As protein: CASSVDRDEQYF.

V and J are TRBV7-9 and TRBJ2-5; the match to TRBD1 covers 8 bases. The J call may be mistaken, given a closer DNA end match to TRBJ1-1. The CDR3 sequence is 19 residues long. Germline CDR1 SEHNR, CDR2 FQNEAQ (reference sequence). CDR3 in amino acids: CASSLVSRTGLLMNTEAFF. The CDR3 DNA is TGTGCCAGCAGCTTAGTGTCGAGGACAGGGTTACTCATGAACACTGAAGCTTTCTTT.

This chain links TRBV11-2 with TRBJ2-7; D is unclear. The last part of the DNA fits TRBJ2-1 better; the J call may be wrong. The CDR3 has 13 amino acids. Germline-derived CDR1 and CDR2 are SGHAT and FQNNGV. The DNA for the CDR3 is TGTGCCAGCAGCTTAGGACTGAACAATGAGCAGTTCTTC. This sequence encodes CASSLGLNNEQFF.

The J gene is TRBJ2-7, the V gene TRBV4-2; 11 bases are a match to TRBD2. The DNA end lines up better with TRBJ2-5; the J call may be wrong. Per germline, CDR1 LGHNA and CDR2 YNFKEQ. The CDR3 runs 20 residues. The CDR3 DNA is TGTGCCAGCAGCCAAATCTCTAGCGGGGGGCCAGGGATGGGGCAAGAGACCCAGTACTTC. Protein sequence: CASSQISSGGPGMGQETQYF.

The chain joins TRBV7-9 to TRBJ2-7; perhaps TRBD2 as D (6 bases). Germline assignment: CDR1 SEHNR and CDR2 FQNEAQ (reference sequence). The V gene lost 0 bases and the J gene lost 6 bases, with 15 bases spanning the gap. This CDR3 spans 15 amino acids. CDR3 region: CASSLAVGRSTEQYF. The CDR3 DNA follows: TGTGCCAGCAGCTTAGCCGTTGGGAGGTCGACCGAGCAGTACTTC.

This clonotype was seen a handful of times. This sequence joins TRBV18 and TRBJ1-1, with 7 bases lining up with TRBD1. The germline V gene encodes CDR1 KGHSH and CDR2 LQKENI. V was clipped by 1 base and J by 3 bases; unmatched bases: 2. The CDR3 has 14 residues. As DNA, the CDR3 is TGTGCCAGCTCACCACAGGGGGCCGACACTGAAGCTTTCTTT. It is translated as CASSPQGADTEAFF.

A remark on this clonotype: In this CDR3 the conserved last residue, phenylalanine or tryptophan, is missing, so a read error is likely. The limits of the CDR3 on the DNA are not certain, so only TCRdb's listed CDR3 is given. V usage is TRBV7-2 and J usage is TRBJ2-3; TRBD1 is taken as the D call from the table, unchecked against the DNA. Germline V lookup: CDR1 SGHTA, CDR2 FQGNSA. The CDR3 is 17 amino acids long, termini counted. This chain's CDR3 is CASSRWDRPSYEQYFGN.

A word on this clonotype: Lacking the conserved final phenylalanine or tryptophan, this CDR3 likely reflects a read error. The DNA is left out, because the CDR3 cannot be placed on it with certainty; the CDR3 is given as TCRdb lists it. The rearrangement joins TRBV24-1 to TRBJ2-6; the D call of TRBD1 is as the table states it, not checked on the DNA. The germline CDR1 and CDR2 sequences are KGHDR and SFDVKD. The CDR3 adds up to 10 amino acids, both ends counted. The CDR3: CATSDAPGLS.

This clonotype was found many times. The V gene is TRBV5-6, the J gene TRBJ2-2, with TRBD2 matching over 11 bases. Germline trimming cut 4 bases from V and 2 bases from J; bases unmatched to any gene: 1. Germline V CDR1 and CDR2: SGHDT, YYEEEE. The CDR3 runs to 15 residues. In DNA form, the CDR3 reads TGTGCCAGCAGCCGACTAGCGGGAAACACCGGGGAGCTGTTTTTT. Translated: CASSRLAGNTGELFF.

This rearrangement joins TRBV7-2 to TRBJ2-7; D not resolved. The J call may be mistaken, given a closer DNA end match to TRBJ2-5. This CDR3 region has 13 residues. Per germline, CDR1 SGHTA and CDR2 FQGNSA. CDR3 nucleotide sequence: TGTGCCAGCAGCTCACGACTCCAAGAGACCCAGTACTTC. Its translation: CASSSRLQETQYF.

V usage is TRBV7-6 and J usage is TRBJ2-7; D gene uncertain. The CDR3 totals 14 residues. V lost 5 bases, J lost 3 bases, and 14 bases lay in between. Germline lookup yields CDR1 SGHVS and CDR2 FNYEAQ. Here the CDR3 reads CASSATVMGYEQYF. For the CDR3, the DNA is TGTGCCAGCAGCGCGACTGTTATGGGCTACGAGCAGTACTTC.

This clonotype is medium-sized within its sample. The chain combines TRBV7-3 with TRBJ1-5; D is unresolved. Between the trimmed V and J ends, which lost 2 bases and 8 bases, there was a span of 10 bases. Germline V CDR1 and CDR2: SGHTA, FQGTGA. The CDR3 is made up of 13 amino acids. Here the CDR3 reads CASSLESGKPQHF. CDR3 bases: TGTGCCAGCAGCTTAGAAAGTGGGAAGCCCCAGCATTTT.

The chain recombines TRBV12-3 or TRBV12-4 with TRBJ1-1; tentatively, D is TRBD2 (5 bases). Gene TRBJ2-1 matches the end of the DNA better, so the J call may be wrong. The CDR3 spans 15 residues. CDR3 sequence reads: CASSSGLPISDEQFF. Written as DNA, the CDR3 is TGTGCCAGCAGTAGCGGACTTCCAATCTCGGATGAGCAGTTCTTC.

This clonotype showed up many times. The chain carries TRBV2 and TRBJ2-5, with 10 bases lining up with TRBD2. The CDR3 extends over 15 amino acids. CDR1 is SNHLY and CDR2 is FYNNEI in the germline V gene. V was pared by 6 bases and J by 2 bases, with 6 bases of the junction left unmatched. CDR3: CASRRTSGAQETQYF. The CDR3 DNA sequence: TGTGCCAGCAGGCGGACTAGCGGAGCACAAGAGACCCAGTACTTC. The whole variable domain, filled in from reference TRBV2 and TRBJ2-5, reads EPEVTQTPSHQVTQMGQEVILRCVPISNHLYFYWYRQILGQKVEFLVSFYNNEISEKSEIFDDQFSVERPDGSNFTLKIRSTKLEDSAMYFCASRRTSGAQETQYFGPGTRLLVL.

A few counts support this clonotype. This chain connects TRBV7-6 to TRBJ2-5; D tentatively fits TRBD1 or TRBD2 (5 bases each). CDR1 is SGHVS, CDR2 FNYEAQ, per germline. The CDR3 totals 16 residues. Trimming took off 6 bases at V and 5 bases at J, with 22 bases between the two ends. CDR3: CASRKRGSDVGETQYF. DNA for the CDR3: TGTGCCAGCAGGAAGAGGGGCTCCGACGTTGGGGAGACCCAGTACTTC.

The chain combines TRBV12-3 or TRBV12-4 with TRBJ2-5; D unresolved. V lost 3 bases to trimming and J lost 5 bases, with 4 bases between them. The CDR3 runs to 11 residues. The CDR3 here is CASSLGETQYF. DNA for the CDR3: TGTGCCAGCAGTTTGGGGGAGACCCAGTACTTC.

As for this clonotype: The conserved phenylalanine or tryptophan normally closing the CDR3 is absent here, so this likely arose from a read error. No DNA is shown, since the ends of the CDR3 on it are uncertain; the CDR3 is the one TCRdb lists. The V gene is TRBV6-5, the J gene TRBJ2-3; the table gives TRBD1 as D, unverified against the DNA. From its first to its last residue, the CDR3 has 15 amino acids. Germline V gene data show CDR1 as MNHEY and CDR2 as SVGAGI. The CDR3 protein is CASRNRGKRPSTLGT.

The V and J genes are TRBV6-6 and TRBJ2-1; possibly TRBD1 for D (5 bases). The DNA end is a closer match to TRBJ1-2, so the J assignment may be wrong. Germline loops: CDR1 MNHNY, CDR2 SVGAGI (reference sequence). This CDR3 spans 12 amino acids. The CDR3 region has the DNA TGTGCCAGCAGTCCAGGGCTGAGTGGCTACACCTTC. Translating it yields CASSPGLSGYTF.

This clonotype was seen a handful of times. J is TRBJ2-1 and V is TRBV28; TRBD1 aligns across 7 bases. The end of the DNA aligns better with TRBJ2-7, so the J call may be wrong. The CDR3 has 16 residues. Germline V gene data show CDR1 as MDHEN and CDR2 as SYDVKM. The CDR3 protein is CASRVSEQGIAYEQYF. CDR3 coding DNA: TGTGCCAGCAGGGTATCGGAACAGGGGATCGCCTACGAGCAGTACTTC.

This clonotype was seen many times. The gene calls are TRBV7-6 and TRBJ2-1; TRBD1 matches 7 bases. The CDR3 is 13 residues long. V shed 5 bases, J shed 6 bases, and the junction held 4 bases outside the gene matches. Germline V gives CDR1 SGHVS, CDR2 FNYEAQ. CDR3 residues: CASSQGDLNEQFF. The CDR3 DNA reads as TGTGCCAGCAGCCAGGGGGACCTCAATGAGCAGTTCTTC.

The gene calls are TRBV7-2 and TRBJ2-7; TRBD1 matches at 8 bases. Per the germline V gene, CDR1 is SGHTA and CDR2 is FQGNSA. This CDR3 contains 15 residues. V shed 5 bases and J 2 bases; nucleotides not matched to a gene: 8. CDR3 loop: CASSLITGQAYEQYF. The CDR3 DNA reads as TGTGCCAGCAGCCTAATTACGGGACAGGCCTACGAGCAGTACTTC.

By share, this clonotype ranks as medium-sized. The chain recombines TRBV12-3 or TRBV12-4 with TRBJ1-5, with 9 bases identical to TRBD1. J gave up 6 bases and V 5 bases, and 8 bases lay outside the gene matches. The CDR3 sequence is 15 residues long. CDR3 DNA: TGTGCCAGCAGTACCACGGACAGGGGCACTCAGCCCCAGCATTTT. It specifies CASSTTDRGTQPQHF.

This sequence joins TRBV7-3 and TRBJ2-5, with no clear D. TRBJ2-7 explains the end of the DNA better; the J call may be wrong. The length of the CDR3 is 13 residues. CDR1 and CDR2 from the germline V gene are SGHTA and FQGTGA. The CDR3 here is CASSLERSYEQYF. As DNA, the CDR3 is TGTGCCAGCAGCTTGGAGAGGTCCTACGAGCAGTACTTC.

The chain recombines TRBV11-2 with TRBJ2-5; D may be TRBD1 (5 bases). The DNA end is more similar to TRBJ1-1, so the J call may be wrong. Germline CDR1 and CDR2: SGHAT and FQNNGV. The CDR3 is made up of 15 amino acids. The DNA of the CDR3 is TGTGCCAGCAGCTTAGTTCTGGGGGTTGGTACTGAAGCTTTCTTT. As protein: CASSLVLGVGTEAFF.

The table lists this clonotype with a few counts. The V call is TRBV2, the J call TRBJ1-2; no firm D call. Germline CDR1 reads SNHLY; CDR2 reads FYNNEI. V was trimmed by 6 bases and J by 5 bases, leaving 10 bases between them. The CDR3 sequence is 12 residues long. In nucleotides, the CDR3 is TGTGCCAGCAGCACGGACGGATATGGCTACACCTTC. This sequence encodes CASSTDGYGYTF.

This clonotype is classed as large. The chain carries TRBV7-2 and TRBJ2-5; D is unclear. CDR3 size: 13 residues. V was cut by 5 bases and J by 5 bases, with 12 bases left in between. Germline assignment: CDR1 SGHTA and CDR2 FQGNSA. The CDR3 nucleotides read TGTGCCAGCAGCGTGACACTTGGGGAGACCCAGTACTTC. This sequence encodes CASSVTLGETQYF.

With respect to this clonotype: Lacking the conserved final phenylalanine or tryptophan, this CDR3 likely reflects a read error. No DNA is shown, since the ends of the CDR3 on it are uncertain; the CDR3 is the one TCRdb lists. V gene TRBV12-3 or TRBV12-4 combines with J gene TRBJ2-3; the table's D call TRBD1 went unverified against the DNA. The CDR3 is made up of 16 amino acids, end residues included. CDR3 amino acids: CASVPSRGAREQYFGP.

This clonotype was seen a few times. The chain joins TRBV7-2 to TRBJ2-7, with unresolved D. Between the trimmed V and J ends, which lost 1 base and 0 bases, there was a span of 7 bases. This CDR3 region has 14 residues. Germline V gene sequence: CDR1 SGHTA, CDR2 FQGNSA. Here the CDR3 reads CASSLVWSSYEQYF. The CDR3, as DNA: TGTGCCAGCAGCTTAGTCTGGTCCTCCTACGAGCAGTACTTC. Based on the CDR3 plus reference TRBV7-2 and TRBJ2-7, the full variable domain is GAGVSQSPSNKVTEKGKDVELRCDPISGHTALYWYRQSLGQGLEFLIYFQGNSAPDKSGLPSDRFSAERTGGSVSTLTIQRTQQEDSAVYLCASSLVWSSYEQYFGPGTRLTVT.